The 4 T cell receptor beta chains below all came from one sample that was sequenced in a study of blood T cell repertoires in COVID-19. The data were produced by immunoSEQ multiplex PCR, yet TCRdb's version contains in-frame clones alone and is incomplete. The table includes fewer than 150,000 clones, 85% to 90% detected once. The sample was peripheral blood. All receptors come from a woman aged 60-70 years with COVID-19, enrolled during active disease.

The chain couples TRBV6-6 to TRBJ2-7, with TRBD2 matching 14 bases. The length of the CDR3 is 15 residues. J gave up 4 bases and V 5 bases, and 4 bases lay outside the gene matches. Germline V gene lookup returns CDR1 MNHNY and CDR2 SVGAGI (reference sequence). CDR3 nucleotide sequence: TGTGCCAGCAGTCTAGGACTAGCGGGGGGTTACGAGCAGTACTTC. Encoded protein: CASSLGLAGGYEQYF.

The genes are TRBV27 and TRBJ1-6; 9 bases match TRBD1. V dropped 5 bases and J dropped 7; count of bases not matched to a gene: 12. The germline V gene has CDR1 MNHEY and CDR2 SMNVEV (reference sequence). The CDR3 is made up of 17 amino acids. CDR3 loop: CASSPTSGTGRNSPLHF. Here the CDR3 DNA reads TGTGCCAGCAGTCCGACCTCCGGGACAGGGAGAAATTCACCCCTCCACTTT.

This clone was picked up many times. The genes are TRBV2 and TRBJ2-7; 7 bases fit TRBD1. CDR1 and CDR2 (germline): SNHLY, FYNNEI. The CDR3 sequence is 12 residues long. V was pared by 6 bases and J by 5 bases, with 4 bases of the junction left unmatched. The CDR3 bases are TGTGCCAGCAGCACGACAGGGAACGAGCAGTACTTC. Its translation: CASSTTGNEQYF. Full variable domain (outside the CDR3, taken from reference TRBV2 and TRBJ2-7): EPEVTQTPSHQVTQMGQEVILRCVPISNHLYFYWYRQILGQKVEFLVSFYNNEISEKSEIFDDQFSVERPDGSNFTLKIRSTKLEDSAMYFCASSTTGNEQYFGPGTRLTVT.

The rearrangement links TRBV6-1 to TRBJ2-4; tentative D call: TRBD1 (5 bases). This CDR3 is 17 amino acids long. Germline-derived CDR1 and CDR2 are MNHNS and SASEGT. V lost 2 bases and J lost 3, with 17 bases in between. In DNA, the CDR3 is TGTGCCAGCAGTGAAAGAGGCAGGGCCACGGGCAAAAACATTCAGTACTTC. Translation gives CASSERGRATGKNIQYF.